This TCR beta chain originates from a study of EBV T-cell therapy then PD-1 blockade in nasopharyngeal carcinoma. For this clone: Its antigen is as yet unknown.

The repertoire was sequenced with immunoSEQ multiplex PCR; TCRdb's copy has only in-frame clones and lacks some. The sample includes roughly 20,000 clones, roughly 84% seen only once; the top ten take around a third. Described treatment: AdE1-LMPpoly-expanded autologous EBV-specific T-cell therapy followed by anti-PD-1 nivolumab. The germline V gene encodes CDR1 MNHEY and CDR2 SVGAGI. Losses at the gene ends were 2 bases for V and 2 bases for J; bases not matched to a gene: 8. The CDR3 extends over 16 amino acids. This TCR came from a man aged 35 to 55 with nasopharyngeal carcinoma. The sample consisted of CD8+ T cells from blood, taken around day 33 from a patient whose treatment included autologous EBV-specific T cells and nivolumab. V and J are TRBV6-5 and TRBJ2-7; 8 bases agree with TRBD2. CDR3 bases: TGTGCCAGCAGTTACGGTACGAGCGGGGGAACCTACGAGCAGTACTTC. Its translation: CASSYGTSGGTYEQYF.